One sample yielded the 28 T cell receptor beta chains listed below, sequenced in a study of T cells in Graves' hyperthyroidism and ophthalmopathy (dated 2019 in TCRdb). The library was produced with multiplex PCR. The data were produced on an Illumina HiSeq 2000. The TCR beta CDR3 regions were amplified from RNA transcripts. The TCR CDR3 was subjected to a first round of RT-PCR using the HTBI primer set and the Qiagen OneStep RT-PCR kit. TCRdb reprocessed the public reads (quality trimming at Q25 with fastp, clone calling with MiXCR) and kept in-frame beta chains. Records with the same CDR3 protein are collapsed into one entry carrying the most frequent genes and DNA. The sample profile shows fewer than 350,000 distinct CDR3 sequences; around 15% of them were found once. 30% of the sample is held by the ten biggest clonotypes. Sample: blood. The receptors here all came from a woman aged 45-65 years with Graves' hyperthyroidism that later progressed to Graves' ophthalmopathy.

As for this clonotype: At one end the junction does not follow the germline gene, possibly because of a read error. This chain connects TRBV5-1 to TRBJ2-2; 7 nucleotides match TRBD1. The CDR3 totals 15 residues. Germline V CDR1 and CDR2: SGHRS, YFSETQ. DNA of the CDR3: TGTGCCAGCAGCCGAGGGGGCGGATACACCGGGGAGCTGTTTTTT. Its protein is CASSRGGGYTGELFF.

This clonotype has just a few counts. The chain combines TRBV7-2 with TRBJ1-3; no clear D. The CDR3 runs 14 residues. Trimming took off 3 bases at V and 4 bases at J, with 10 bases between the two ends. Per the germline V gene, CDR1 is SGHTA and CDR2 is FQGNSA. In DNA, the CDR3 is TGTGCCAGCAGCTTGGGTGGTCTCGGAAACACCATATATTTT. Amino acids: CASSLGGLGNTIYF.

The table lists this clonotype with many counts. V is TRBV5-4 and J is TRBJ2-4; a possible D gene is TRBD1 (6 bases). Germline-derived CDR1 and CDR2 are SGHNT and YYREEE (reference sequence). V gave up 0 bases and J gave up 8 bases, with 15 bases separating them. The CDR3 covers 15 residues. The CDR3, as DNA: TGTGCCAGCAGCTTGGCCGGCAGGGGAAGAGACATTCAGTACTTC. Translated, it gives CASSLAGRGRDIQYF.

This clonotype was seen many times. The CDR3 DNA follows: TGCGCCAGCAGCTTGGATGTCCCCAGCGGTGAAAAACTGTTTTTT. Amino acid sequence: CASSLDVPSGEKLFF. The chain employs TRBV5-1 and TRBJ1-4, with D unresolved. The CDR3 totals 15 residues. The germline gives CDR1 SGHRS, CDR2 YFSETQ. The ends were cut back, 0 bases at V and 7 bases at J, with 13 bases in the middle.

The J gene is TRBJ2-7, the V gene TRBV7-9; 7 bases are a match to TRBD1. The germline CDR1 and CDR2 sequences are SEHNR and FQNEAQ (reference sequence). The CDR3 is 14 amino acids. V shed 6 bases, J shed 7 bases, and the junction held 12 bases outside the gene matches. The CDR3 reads CASSPMTGPREQYF. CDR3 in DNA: TGTGCCAGCAGTCCTATGACAGGGCCGAGGGAGCAGTACTTC.

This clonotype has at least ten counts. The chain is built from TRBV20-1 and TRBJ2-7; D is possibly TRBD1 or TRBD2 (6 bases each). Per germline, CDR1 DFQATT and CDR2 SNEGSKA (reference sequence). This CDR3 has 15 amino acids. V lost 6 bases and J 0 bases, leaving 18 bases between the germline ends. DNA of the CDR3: TGCAGTGCCACCTCGGGGGCAGGGTTCTCCTACGAGCAGTACTTC. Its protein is CSATSGAGFSYEQYF.

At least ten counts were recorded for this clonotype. CDR3 protein: CASSLGSPAPISEAFF. DNA of the CDR3: TGTGCCAGCAGTTTGGGTAGTCCGGCCCCAATTTCTGAAGCTTTCTTT. The rearrangement uses TRBV28 and TRBJ1-1, with unresolved D. Trimming pared 3 bases from V and 6 bases from J, leaving 20 bases between. The CDR3 totals 16 residues. Germline CDR1 is MDHEN and CDR2 is SYDVKM.

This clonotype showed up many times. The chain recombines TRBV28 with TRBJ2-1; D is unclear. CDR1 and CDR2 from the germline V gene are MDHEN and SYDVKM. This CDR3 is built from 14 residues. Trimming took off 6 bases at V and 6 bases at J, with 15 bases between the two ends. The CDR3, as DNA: TGTGCCAGCAGCCCCTACTCAGAGTCCAATGAGCAGTTCTTC. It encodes CASSPYSESNEQFF.

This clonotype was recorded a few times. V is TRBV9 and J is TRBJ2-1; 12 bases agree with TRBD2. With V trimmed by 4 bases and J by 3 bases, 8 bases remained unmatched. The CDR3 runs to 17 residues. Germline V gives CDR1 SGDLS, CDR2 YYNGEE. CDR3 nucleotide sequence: TGTGCCAGCAGCCCCGTACTAGCGGGAGGTTTCTACAATGAGCAGTTCTTC. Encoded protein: CASSPVLAGGFYNEQFF.

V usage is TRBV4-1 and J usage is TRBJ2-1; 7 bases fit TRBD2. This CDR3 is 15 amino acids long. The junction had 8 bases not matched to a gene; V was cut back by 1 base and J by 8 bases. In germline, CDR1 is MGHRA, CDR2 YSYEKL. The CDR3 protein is CASSQGRGVGDEQFF. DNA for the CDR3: TGCGCCAGCAGCCAAGGACGGGGGGTTGGGGATGAGCAGTTCTTC.

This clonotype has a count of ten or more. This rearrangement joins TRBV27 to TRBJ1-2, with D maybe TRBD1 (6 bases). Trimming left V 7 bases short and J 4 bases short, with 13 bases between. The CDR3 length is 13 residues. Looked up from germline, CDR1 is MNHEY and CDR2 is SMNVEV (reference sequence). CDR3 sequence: CASTRGGSYGYTF. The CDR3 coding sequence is TGTGCCAGCACCCGAGGGGGAAGCTATGGCTACACCTTC.

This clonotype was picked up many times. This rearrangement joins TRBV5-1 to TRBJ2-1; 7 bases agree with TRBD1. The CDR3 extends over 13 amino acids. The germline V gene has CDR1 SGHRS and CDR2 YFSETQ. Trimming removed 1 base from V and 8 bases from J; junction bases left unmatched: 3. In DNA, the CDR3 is TGCGCCAGCAGCTTGAGACAGGGCCATGAGCAGTTCTTC. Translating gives CASSLRQGHEQFF.

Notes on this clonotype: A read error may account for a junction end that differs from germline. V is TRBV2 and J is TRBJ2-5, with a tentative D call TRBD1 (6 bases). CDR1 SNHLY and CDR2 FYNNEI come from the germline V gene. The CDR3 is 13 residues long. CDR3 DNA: TGTGCCGGCAGTCAAGGGGGATGGGAGACCCAGTACTTC. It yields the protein CAGSQGGWETQYF.

The CDR3 DNA reads as TGTGCCAGCAGGTCGCTTGGGACCGGCAGTCAGTACTTC. This gives the protein CASRSLGTGSQYF. The V call is TRBV27, the J call TRBJ2-5; D might be TRBD1 or TRBD2, each matching 5 bases. V lost 6 bases and J lost 11, with 19 bases in between. The CDR3 has 13 residues. CDR1 is MNHEY and CDR2 is SMNVEV in the germline V gene (reference sequence).

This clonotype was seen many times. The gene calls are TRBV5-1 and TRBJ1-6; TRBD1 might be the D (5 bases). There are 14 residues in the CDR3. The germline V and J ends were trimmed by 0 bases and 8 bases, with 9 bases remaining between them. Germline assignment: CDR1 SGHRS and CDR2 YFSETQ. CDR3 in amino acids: CASSLVGGDSPLHF. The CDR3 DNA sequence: TGCGCCAGCAGCTTGGTGGGGGGAGATTCACCCCTCCACTTT.

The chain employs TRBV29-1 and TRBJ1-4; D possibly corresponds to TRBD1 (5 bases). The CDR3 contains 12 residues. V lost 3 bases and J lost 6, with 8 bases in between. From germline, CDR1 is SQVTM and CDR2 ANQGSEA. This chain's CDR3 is CSVEGGDEKLFF. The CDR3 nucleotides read TGCAGCGTTGAGGGGGGGGATGAAAAACTGTTTTTT.

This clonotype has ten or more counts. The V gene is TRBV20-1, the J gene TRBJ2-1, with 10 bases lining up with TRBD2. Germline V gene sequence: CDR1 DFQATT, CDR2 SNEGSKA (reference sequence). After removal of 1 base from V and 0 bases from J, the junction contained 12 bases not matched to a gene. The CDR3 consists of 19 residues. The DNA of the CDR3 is TGCAGTGCTAGAGGATCCCGGCTAGCGGGAGTCCGCTCCTACAATGAGCAGTTCTTC. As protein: CSARGSRLAGVRSYNEQFF.

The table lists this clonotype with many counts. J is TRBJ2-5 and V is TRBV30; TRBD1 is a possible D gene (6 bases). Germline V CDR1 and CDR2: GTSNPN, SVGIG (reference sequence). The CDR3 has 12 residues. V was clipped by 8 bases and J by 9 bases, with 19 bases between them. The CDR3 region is CAGRGQTRPQYF. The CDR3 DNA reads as TGTGCCGGTAGGGGACAAACGAGGCCCCAGTACTTC.

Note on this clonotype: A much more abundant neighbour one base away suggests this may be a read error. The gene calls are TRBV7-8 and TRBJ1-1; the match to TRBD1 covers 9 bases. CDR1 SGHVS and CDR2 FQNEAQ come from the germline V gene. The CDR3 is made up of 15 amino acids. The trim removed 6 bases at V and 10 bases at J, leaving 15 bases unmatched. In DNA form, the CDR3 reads TGTGCCAGCAGTCCATCCACCGGGACAGGGCCCGGAGCTTTCTTT. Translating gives CASSPSTGTGPGAFF. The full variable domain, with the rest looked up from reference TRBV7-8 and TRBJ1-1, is GAGVSQSPRYKVAKRGQDVALRCDPISGHVSLFWYQQALGQGPEFLTYFQNEAQLDKSGLPSDRFFAERPEGSVSTLKIQRTQQEDSAVYLCASSPSTGTGPGAFFGQGTRLTVV.

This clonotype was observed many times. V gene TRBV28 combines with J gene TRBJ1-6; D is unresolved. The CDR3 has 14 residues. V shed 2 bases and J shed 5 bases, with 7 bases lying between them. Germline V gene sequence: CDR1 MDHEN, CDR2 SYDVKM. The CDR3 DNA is TGTGCCAGCAGTTTAGGTGGTAATAATTCACCCCTCCACTTT. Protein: CASSLGGNNSPLHF.

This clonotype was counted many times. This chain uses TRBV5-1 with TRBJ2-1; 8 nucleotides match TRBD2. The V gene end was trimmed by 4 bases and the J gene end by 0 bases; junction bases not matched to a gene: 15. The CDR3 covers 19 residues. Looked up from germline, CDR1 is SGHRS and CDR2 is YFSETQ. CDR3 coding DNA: TGCGCCAGCAGCCAACCTCCCCAGCGGGAGTATAGCTCCTACAATGAGCAGTTCTTC. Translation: CASSQPPQREYSSYNEQFF.

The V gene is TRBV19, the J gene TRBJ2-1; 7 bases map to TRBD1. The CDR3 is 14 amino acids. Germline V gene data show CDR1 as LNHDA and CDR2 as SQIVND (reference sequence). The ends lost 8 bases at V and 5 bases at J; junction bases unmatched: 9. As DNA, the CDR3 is TGTGCCAGTCGCCAAAGGGACAGAAACAATGAGCAGTTCTTC. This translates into CASRQRDRNNEQFF.

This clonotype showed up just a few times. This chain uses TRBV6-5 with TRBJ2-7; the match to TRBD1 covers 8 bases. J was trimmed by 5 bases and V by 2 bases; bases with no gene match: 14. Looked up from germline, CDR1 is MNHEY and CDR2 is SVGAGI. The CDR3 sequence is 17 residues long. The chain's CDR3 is CASSYHTTRTGKNEQYF. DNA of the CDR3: TGTGCCAGCAGTTACCACACAACCAGGACAGGGAAGAACGAGCAGTACTTC.

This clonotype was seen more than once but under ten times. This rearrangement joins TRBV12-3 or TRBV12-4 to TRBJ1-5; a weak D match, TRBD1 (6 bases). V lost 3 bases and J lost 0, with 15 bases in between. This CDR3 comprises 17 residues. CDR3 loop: CASSLGTMGGSNQPQHF. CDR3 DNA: TGTGCCAGCAGTTTGGGGACAATGGGAGGTAGCAATCAGCCCCAGCATTTT.

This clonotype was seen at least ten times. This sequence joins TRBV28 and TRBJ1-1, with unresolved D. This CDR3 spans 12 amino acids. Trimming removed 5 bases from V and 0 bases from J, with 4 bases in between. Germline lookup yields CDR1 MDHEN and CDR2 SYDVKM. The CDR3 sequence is CASSTMNTEAFF. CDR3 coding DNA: TGTGCCAGCAGTACCATGAACACTGAAGCTTTCTTT.

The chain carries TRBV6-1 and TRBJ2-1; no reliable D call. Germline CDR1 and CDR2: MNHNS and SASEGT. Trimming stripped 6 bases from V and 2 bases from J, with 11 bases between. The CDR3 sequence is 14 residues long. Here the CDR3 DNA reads TGTGCCAGCAGAGCTCCGGGCCCCTACAATGAGCAGTTCTTC. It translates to CASRAPGPYNEQFF.

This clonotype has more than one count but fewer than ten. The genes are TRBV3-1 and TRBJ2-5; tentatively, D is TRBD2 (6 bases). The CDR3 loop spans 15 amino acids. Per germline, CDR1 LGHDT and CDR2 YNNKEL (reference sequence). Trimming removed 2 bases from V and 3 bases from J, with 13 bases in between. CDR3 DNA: TGTGCCAGCAGCCAATTAATAGCGGTCAAAGAGACCCAGTACTTC. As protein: CASSQLIAVKETQYF.

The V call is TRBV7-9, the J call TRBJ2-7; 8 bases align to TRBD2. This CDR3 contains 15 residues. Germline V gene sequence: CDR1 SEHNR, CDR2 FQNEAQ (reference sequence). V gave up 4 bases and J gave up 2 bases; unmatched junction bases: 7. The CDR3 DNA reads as TGTGCCAGCAGCTCAGGGGCGGGGGGAGCCTACGAGCAGTACTTC. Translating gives CASSSGAGGAYEQYF.